The next 20 T cell receptor beta chains were all read from a single sample in a study of CD8 T cells in Susac syndrome. Reverse transcription of about 0.5 to 1 ug RNA used random hexamers. MiXCR, run by TCRdb on the immunoSEQ multiplex PCR reads, gives a single entry per CDR3 protein. The table has 100,000 to 150,000 distinct CDR3 sequences, roughly 96% seen once. Sequenced material: CD4+ T cells from PBMCs. These TCRs come from a human donor in good health.

The chain uses TRBV6-2 or TRBV6-3 and TRBJ1-1; unclear D gene. Germline loops: CDR1 MNHEY, CDR2 SVGEGT. The CDR3 is 14 amino acids. Trimming stripped 4 bases from V and 1 base from J, with 10 bases between. The CDR3 is CASSFSASNTEAFF. The CDR3 region has the DNA TGTGCCAGCAGTTTCTCCGCTTCGAACACTGAAGCTTTCTTT.

The chain employs TRBV28 and TRBJ2-7; TRBD2 aligns across 8 bases. The germline V gene has CDR1 MDHEN and CDR2 SYDVKM. With 4 bases clipped from V and 3 bases from J, the junction kept 8 bases outside the gene matches. CDR3 length: 15 amino acids. In DNA form, the CDR3 reads TGTGCCAGCAGTTCCCCGGCGGGAGGATTCTACGAGCAGTACTTC. Encoded protein: CASSSPAGGFYEQYF. The full variable domain, in which reference TRBV28 and TRBJ2-7 provide the parts outside the CDR3, is DVKVTQSSRYLVKRTGEKVFLECVQDMDHENMFWYRQDPGLGLRLIYFSYDVKMKEKGDIPEGYSVSREKKERFSLILESASTNQTSMYLCASSSPAGGFYEQYFGPGTRLTVT.

This chain uses TRBV28 with TRBJ2-1; 8 nucleotides align to TRBD2. This CDR3 region has 15 residues. Germline loops: CDR1 MDHEN, CDR2 SYDVKM. The V and J ends lost 7 bases and 2 bases, in that order; junction bases with no gene match: 7. The CDR3 DNA reads TGTGCCAGCACCAGCGGGAGCGCGCCCTACAATGAGCAGTTCTTC. It yields the protein CASTSGSAPYNEQFF.

This chain links TRBV2 with TRBJ1-2; 10 bases are a match to TRBD1. The junction had 0 bases not matched to a gene; V was cut back by 4 bases and J by 4 bases. Per germline, CDR1 SNHLY and CDR2 FYNNEI. CDR3 length: 13 amino acids. CDR3 DNA: TGTGCCAGCAGTGGGACAGGGGGCTATGGCTACACCTTC. Its translation: CASSGTGGYGYTF.

The chain employs TRBV27 and TRBJ2-3; TRBD1 matches at 10 bases. Trimming cost V 0 bases and J 7 bases; bases outside gene matches: 16. Germline V gives CDR1 MNHEY, CDR2 SMNVEV (reference sequence). CDR3 length: 19 residues. CDR3 coding DNA: TGTGCCAGCAGTTTATCGAGCCGGGGACAGGGGTGGTTCGGGTATACGCAGTATTTT. It yields the protein CASSLSSRGQGWFGYTQYF.

As concerns this clonotype: Germline is not matched at one junction end, which may reflect a read error. The rearrangement uses TRBV7-3 and TRBJ2-6, with a weak D call TRBD1 (6 bases). The CDR3 spans 16 residues. Germline CDR1 and CDR2: SGHTA and FQGTGA. The CDR3 DNA reads as TGCGCCAGCAGCCAAGGGGACAACTCTGGGGCCAACGTCCTGACTTTC. Its protein product is CASSQGDNSGANVLTF. The whole variable domain, remainder taken from reference TRBV7-3 and TRBJ2-6, is GAGVSQTPSNKVTEKGKYVELRCDPISGHTALYWYRQSLGQGPEFLIYFQGTGAADDSGLPNDRFFAVRPEGSVSTLKIQRTERGDSAVYLCASSQGDNSGANVLTFGAGSRLTVL.

The chain carries TRBV7-2 and TRBJ2-7, with D perhaps matching TRBD2 (5 bases). This CDR3 region has 15 residues. The germline V gene has CDR1 SGHTA and CDR2 FQGNSA. V lost 1 base and J lost 7, with 17 bases in between. The CDR3: CASSLEVAGAKEQYF. The DNA of the CDR3 is TGTGCCAGCAGCTTAGAGGTTGCGGGCGCCAAAGAGCAGTACTTC.

The CDR3 region has the DNA TGTGCCAGCAGTCATGGGGGGGGACTAGCGGGAGGCGAGCAGTACTTC. Translated, it gives CASSHGGGLAGGEQYF. The gene calls are TRBV6-1 and TRBJ2-7; 15 positions agree with TRBD2. This CDR3 is built from 16 residues. J lost 6 bases, V lost 5 bases, and 8 bases had no gene match. Germline V gene lookup returns CDR1 MNHNS and CDR2 SASEGT.

The chain carries TRBV3-1 and TRBJ1-4, with a weak D call TRBD1 (5 bases). V was clipped by 6 bases and J by 2 bases, with 10 bases between them. CDR3 length: 14 amino acids. The germline V gene encodes CDR1 LGHDT and CDR2 YNNKEL (reference sequence). The CDR3 protein is CASSSGITNEKLFF. CDR3 sequence (DNA): TGTGCCAGCAGTTCAGGGATCACTAATGAAAAACTGTTTTTT. Combining the CDR3 with reference TRBV3-1 and TRBJ1-4 gives the whole variable domain DTAVSQTPKYLVTQMGNDKSIKCEQNLGHDTMYWYKQDSKKFLKIMFSYNNKELIINETVPNRFSPKSPDKAHLNLHINSLELGDSAVYFCASSSGITNEKLFFGSGTQLSVL.

V gene TRBV10-3 combines with J gene TRBJ2-7, with 8 positions matching TRBD1. The length of the CDR3 is 14 residues. Germline CDR1 is ENHRY and CDR2 is SYGVKD. The V and J ends lost 6 bases and 2 bases, in that order; junction bases with no gene match: 6. The DNA for the CDR3 is TGTGCCATCAGGATGGACAGGGACCCCTACGAGCAGTACTTC. Amino acid sequence: CAIRMDRDPYEQYF.

The chain links TRBV29-1 to TRBJ1-2, with D hard to call. CDR1 SQVTM and CDR2 ANQGSEA come from the germline V gene. The length of the CDR3 is 13 residues. The CDR3 DNA reads TGCAGTTCCGAGGGAGACCCCAGTCGTGGCTACACCTTC. It translates to CSSEGDPSRGYTF.

The chain is built from TRBV19 and TRBJ2-3; 7 bases map to TRBD2. The CDR3 length is 15 residues. Trimming cost V 4 bases and J 2 bases; bases outside gene matches: 6. Germline V gene sequence: CDR1 LNHDA, CDR2 SQIVND (reference sequence). CDR3 region: CASSSWWDYTDTQYF. The DNA for the CDR3 is TGTGCCAGTAGTAGTTGGTGGGACTACACAGATACGCAGTATTTT.

The V call is TRBV12-3 or TRBV12-4, the J call TRBJ2-1, with D possibly being TRBD1 or TRBD2 (5 bases each). The CDR3 has 16 amino acids. The V and J ends lost 7 bases and 9 bases respectively, with 25 bases between them. The CDR3 DNA sequence: TGTGCCAGCACTCTAACCGGGGCCGGAGAGGCGAGTGAGCAGTTCTTC. Its translation: CASTLTGAGEASEQFF.

The chain has TRBV7-2 and TRBJ2-5, with D uncertain. This CDR3 spans 15 amino acids. V shed 0 bases and J shed 2 bases, with 10 bases lying between them. Germline loops: CDR1 SGHTA, CDR2 FQGNSA. For the CDR3, the DNA is TGTGCCAGCAGCTTAGCGGGAAGTCGTCAAGAGACCCAGTACTTC. Its translation: CASSLAGSRQETQYF.

The chain combines TRBV3-1 with TRBJ1-1; no reliable D call. The CDR3 sequence is 15 residues long. Trimming shortened V by 4 bases and J by 3 bases, and 15 bases separated the two germline ends. The germline CDR1 and CDR2 sequences are LGHDT and YNNKEL (reference sequence). CDR3 nucleotides: TGTGCCAGCAGCCTCCTTTCCCGGGTGGACACTGAAGCTTTCTTT. Translating gives CASSLLSRVDTEAFF.

V usage is TRBV7-2 and J usage is TRBJ2-7; D possibly corresponds to TRBD1 (5 bases). V was shortened by 7 bases and J by 0 bases, with 16 bases between the two germline ends. The CDR3 has 15 residues. The germline gives CDR1 SGHTA, CDR2 FQGNSA. The CDR3 region has the DNA TGTGCCAGCACTTTAACCCACGACAGCTCCTACGAGCAGTACTTC. It encodes CASTLTHDSSYEQYF.

V is TRBV6-6 and J is TRBJ1-4, with D perhaps TRBD1 (5 bases). Trimming took 7 bases from V and 11 from J, leaving 14 bases between them. The CDR3 covers 12 residues. The germline CDR1 and CDR2 sequences are MNHNY and SVGAGI (reference sequence). Here the CDR3 DNA reads TGTGCCAGCAACTCCGTGGGGGATAAACTGTTTTTT. Translating gives CASNSVGDKLFF.

The CDR3 region has the DNA TGTGCCACCAGCAGAGATCGGGGAGCTACCTACGAGCAGTACTTC. Translating gives CATSRDRGATYEQYF. The chain has TRBV15 and TRBJ2-7; D is perhaps TRBD2 (5 bases). V lost 0 bases and J 2 bases, leaving 11 bases between the germline ends. CDR3 length equals 15 residues. Germline V lookup: CDR1 LNHNV, CDR2 YYDKDF (reference sequence).

The J gene is TRBJ1-1, the V gene TRBV28; 7 bases align to TRBD1. The CDR3 totals 15 residues. The V and J ends lost 6 bases and 1 base, in that order; junction bases with no gene match: 8. Germline CDR1 and CDR2: MDHEN and SYDVKM. CDR3 nucleotide sequence: TGTGCCAGCAGGGGCCTCGGGACAGCGAACACTGAAGCTTTCTTT. Protein: CASRGLGTANTEAFF.

V is TRBV19 and J is TRBJ1-5; D gene uncertain. This CDR3 has 15 residues. Trimming took 2 bases from V and 4 from J, leaving 12 bases between them. The germline V gene encodes CDR1 LNHDA and CDR2 SQIVND (reference sequence). The CDR3 nucleotides read TGTGCCAGTAGTATACCCTCCGACGGTAATCAGCCCCAGCATTTT. As protein: CASSIPSDGNQPQHF.